The 25 T cell receptor beta chains in this list originate from one sample, sequenced in a study of blood T cell repertoires in COVID-19. TCRdb's copy holds only in-frame clones and misses some; the assay was immunoSEQ multiplex PCR. The data hold 110,000 or so clones, with 70% to 80% observed a single time. Sequenced sample: peripheral blood. The receptors originated from a man aged 70 or older with acute or convalescent COVID-19.

This clone was seen just once. The chain combines TRBV7-9 with TRBJ1-2, with TRBD1 matching over 7 bases. Trimming took 5 bases from V and 6 from J; bases not matched to a gene: 9. The CDR3 is 14 amino acids. Germline assignment: CDR1 SEHNR and CDR2 FQNEAQ (reference sequence). CDR3 sequence: CASSPRLQGNGYTF. CDR3 DNA sequence: TGTGCCAGCAGCCCCCGCCTACAGGGGAATGGCTACACCTTC.

The genes are TRBV9 and TRBJ2-1; TRBD2 might be the D (6 bases). Germline lookup yields CDR1 SGDLS and CDR2 YYNGEE. The V end lost 4 bases, the J end lost 0 bases, and 14 bases lay between the germline ends. The length of the CDR3 is 16 residues. Here the CDR3 DNA reads TGTGCCAGCAGCCCCTCCGCGGGGAGCTCCTACAATGAGCAGTTCTTC. Translating gives CASSPSAGSSYNEQFF.

The V call is TRBV10-3, the J call TRBJ2-3, with 10 bases aligning to TRBD2. CDR3 size: 17 residues. J gave up 2 bases and V 0 bases, and 5 bases lay outside the gene matches. Germline CDR1 and CDR2: ENHRY and SYGVKD. This CDR3 is CAISESGLAGVTDTQYF. CDR3 bases: TGTGCCATCAGTGAGTCGGGGCTAGCGGGGGTCACAGATACGCAGTATTTT.

The chain combines TRBV19 with TRBJ2-7; TRBD1 might be the D (6 bases). Germline CDR1 reads LNHDA; CDR2 reads SQIVND (reference sequence). With 5 bases removed from V and 2 bases from J, the gap between germline ends came to 16 bases. The CDR3 sequence is 15 residues long. The CDR3 bases are TGTGCCAGTAGTCCGCAGGGGACACTAACCTACGAGCAGTACTTC. Amino acids: CASSPQGTLTYEQYF. The full variable domain, completed using reference TRBV19 and TRBJ2-7, is DGGITQSPKYLFRKEGQNVTLSCEQNLNHDAMYWYRQDPGQGLRLIYYSQIVNDFQKGDIAEGYSVSREKKESFPLTVTSAQKNPTAFYLCASSPQGTLTYEQYFGPGTRLTVT.

This chain links TRBV7-2 with TRBJ2-7; D may be TRBD1 (6 bases). From germline, CDR1 is SGHTA and CDR2 FQGNSA. The CDR3 loop spans 14 amino acids. The V and J ends lost 7 bases and 4 bases respectively, with 17 bases between them. In nucleotides, the CDR3 is TGTGCCAGCAAAACAGACAGGCAAAATTACGAGCAGTACTTC. Translated: CASKTDRQNYEQYF.

V and J are TRBV5-4 and TRBJ2-3; TRBD2 matches at 9 bases. J was trimmed by 0 bases and V by 3 bases; bases with no gene match: 5. CDR1 is SGHNT and CDR2 is YYREEE in the germline V gene (reference sequence). The CDR3 is 16 residues long. CDR3 sequence (DNA): TGTGCCAGCAGCTGGCGACTAGCGGTTAGCACAGATACGCAGTATTTT. It encodes CASSWRLAVSTDTQYF. The full variable domain, completed using reference TRBV5-4 and TRBJ2-3, is ETGVTQSPTHLIKTRGQQVTLRCSSQSGHNTVSWYQQALGQGPQFIFQYYREEENGRGNFPPRFSGLQFPNYSSELNVNALELDDSALYLCASSWRLAVSTDTQYFGPGTRLTVL.

The chain employs TRBV5-1 and TRBJ2-1, with TRBD1 as a possible D gene (6 bases). CDR3 size: 14 residues. CDR1 is SGHRS, CDR2 YFSETQ, per germline. The V end was cut by 4 bases, the J end by 0 bases, with 8 bases between. The CDR3 DNA reads TGCGCCAGCAGCAGGGACAACTCCTACAATGAGCAGTTCTTC. This sequence encodes CASSRDNSYNEQFF.

The CDR3 reads CASSYTTGDEKLFF. CDR3 DNA sequence: TGTGCCAGCAGTTACACGACAGGGGACGAAAAACTGTTTTTT. The rearrangement links TRBV6-5 to TRBJ1-4; the match to TRBD1 covers 8 bases. The germline V gene has CDR1 MNHEY and CDR2 SVGAGI. Unmatched junction bases numbered 4, after V lost 2 bases and J lost 8 bases. The CDR3 consists of 14 residues.

This rearrangement joins TRBV7-9 to TRBJ1-2, with 10 nucleotides matching TRBD1. The length of the CDR3 is 14 residues. CDR1 is SEHNR and CDR2 is FQNEAQ in the germline V gene (reference sequence). The V gene end was trimmed by 6 bases and the J gene end by 7 bases; junction bases not matched to a gene: 8. CDR3 nucleotides: TGTGCCAGCAGGCCCCGACAGGGGGCGGGTGGCTACACCTTC. Protein sequence: CASRPRQGAGGYTF.

This clone was counted between two and nine times. V and J are TRBV12-2 and TRBJ1-1. TRBV12-2 is a pseudogene. The CDR3 length is 13 residues. The CDR3 loop is CASRFGGLTEAFF. In DNA form, the CDR3 reads TGTGCAAGTCGCTTCGGGGGGCTTACTGAAGCTTTCTTT.

The rearrangement uses TRBV11-2 and TRBJ1-1; 9 nucleotides align to TRBD1. This CDR3 contains 15 residues. J was trimmed by 4 bases and V by 4 bases; bases with no gene match: 7. Germline values: CDR1 SGHAT, CDR2 FQNNGV. CDR3 residues: CASSSRGQGFTEAFF. The CDR3 DNA reads as TGTGCCAGCAGCTCCCGGGGACAGGGTTTCACTGAAGCTTTCTTT.

In DNA form, the CDR3 reads TGTGCCAGCAGCCAAGTTGTGGGAGATCAAGAGACCCAGTACTTC. Translation gives CASSQVVGDQETQYF. The chain carries TRBV4-2 and TRBJ2-5, with D tentatively TRBD2 (5 bases). The length of the CDR3 is 15 residues. The V and J ends lost 1 base and 2 bases respectively, with 11 bases between them. CDR1 and CDR2 (germline): LGHNA, YNFKEQ.

The rearrangement links TRBV9 to TRBJ1-3; D unresolved. The germline V gene encodes CDR1 SGDLS and CDR2 YYNGEE. This CDR3 is built from 15 residues. The V end lost 0 bases, the J end lost 0 bases, and 7 bases lay between the germline ends. The CDR3 DNA is TGTGCCAGCAGCGTAGAGGAGCGCTCTGGAAACACCATATATTTT. Translating gives CASSVEERSGNTIYF.

Of note for this clone: The same CDR3 can be traced to other DNA sequences in this sample. The chain carries TRBV9 and TRBJ2-1; 8 bases are shared with TRBD2. V lost 0 bases, J lost 4 bases, and 3 bases stayed unmatched. This CDR3 has 15 residues. In germline, CDR1 is SGDLS, CDR2 YYNGEE. The CDR3 loop is CASSVVSGTYNEQFF. For the CDR3, the DNA is TGTGCCAGCAGCGTAGTTAGCGGGACTTACAATGAGCAGTTCTTC.

V usage is TRBV24-1 and J usage is TRBJ2-2, with TRBD1 identical over 10 bases. CDR1 KGHDR and CDR2 SFDVKD come from the germline V gene. This CDR3 spans 14 amino acids. With 6 bases clipped from V and 6 bases from J, the junction kept 3 bases outside the gene matches. The CDR3 loop reads CATSPTGGPGELFF. The CDR3 DNA sequence: TGTGCCACCAGTCCGACAGGGGGCCCCGGGGAGCTGTTTTTT.

The genes are TRBV6-6 and TRBJ2-1, with 8 nucleotides matching TRBD2. The germline V gene has CDR1 MNHNY and CDR2 SVGAGI (reference sequence). Germline trimming cut 5 bases from V and 5 bases from J; bases unmatched to any gene: 14. The CDR3 spans 17 residues. CDR3 sequence: CASSPPPGLGLNNEQFF. In DNA form, the CDR3 reads TGTGCCAGCAGTCCCCCGCCGGGACTAGGCCTCAACAATGAGCAGTTCTTC.

The chain carries TRBV5-6 and TRBJ2-4, with TRBD2 matching 14 bases. CDR1 is SGHDT and CDR2 is YYEEEE in the germline V gene. Trimming took 4 bases from V and 1 from J; bases not matched to a gene: 4. The CDR3 extends over 17 amino acids. The CDR3 is CASSQGLAGVAKNIQYF. The CDR3 DNA sequence: TGTGCCAGCAGCCAGGGACTAGCGGGAGTGGCCAAAAACATTCAGTACTTC.

The gene calls are TRBV28 and TRBJ1-1, with D unclear. V gave up 0 bases and J gave up 1 base, with 6 bases separating them. The CDR3 runs 14 residues. Per the germline V gene, CDR1 is MDHEN and CDR2 is SYDVKM. The CDR3 region is CASSLWEENTEAFF. DNA for the CDR3: TGTGCCAGCAGTTTATGGGAGGAGAACACTGAAGCTTTCTTT. Full variable domain (remainder filled in from reference TRBV28 and TRBJ1-1): DVKVTQSSRYLVKRTGEKVFLECVQDMDHENMFWYRQDPGLGLRLIYFSYDVKMKEKGDIPEGYSVSREKKERFSLILESASTNQTSMYLCASSLWEENTEAFFGQGTRLTVV.

V is TRBV2 and J is TRBJ2-5; TRBD2 aligns across 14 bases. The germline V gene has CDR1 SNHLY and CDR2 FYNNEI. V shed 6 bases and J 1 base; nucleotides not matched to a gene: 4. The CDR3 spans 16 residues. CDR3 bases: TGTGCCAGCAGAAGGACTAGCGGGGGGATCCAAGAGACCCAGTACTTC. Protein: CASRRTSGGIQETQYF. Variable domain in full (rest from reference TRBV2 and TRBJ2-5): EPEVTQTPSHQVTQMGQEVILRCVPISNHLYFYWYRQILGQKVEFLVSFYNNEISEKSEIFDDQFSVERPDGSNFTLKIRSTKLEDSAMYFCASRRTSGGIQETQYFGPGTRLLVL.

This clone was detected a few times. V is TRBV18 and J is TRBJ2-3, with 10 bases aligning to TRBD2. V shed 0 bases and J 5 bases; nucleotides not matched to a gene: 8. Germline V gene sequence: CDR1 KGHSH, CDR2 LQKENI. CDR3 length equals 17 residues. This CDR3 reads CASSPPQAGGPVDTQYF. The CDR3 nucleotides are TGTGCCAGCTCACCACCCCAAGCGGGGGGGCCGGTAGATACGCAGTATTTT.

The chain links TRBV6-5 to TRBJ1-3; D is perhaps TRBD1 (5 bases). V lost 6 bases to trimming and J lost 0 bases, with 12 bases between them. This CDR3 comprises 15 residues. CDR1 MNHEY and CDR2 SVGAGI come from the germline V gene. CDR3 in amino acids: CASRKGLHSGNTIYF. DNA for the CDR3: TGTGCCAGCAGAAAGGGACTGCACTCTGGAAACACCATATATTTT.

This chain connects TRBV28 to TRBJ2-1; D possibly corresponds to TRBD2 (6 bases). Germline CDR1 is MDHEN and CDR2 is SYDVKM. V gave up 1 base and J gave up 8 bases, with 15 bases separating them. The CDR3 length is 15 residues. The CDR3 DNA sequence: TGTGCCAGCAGTTTATTGGGAGGCCGGCGCTATGAGCAGTTCTTC. This codes for CASSLLGGRRYEQFF.

The J gene is TRBJ1-3, the V gene TRBV11-2; D call uncertain. The V gene's germline CDR1 is SGHAT and CDR2 FQNNGV. The CDR3 runs 17 residues. The V end lost 5 bases, the J end lost 0 bases, and 17 bases lay between the germline ends. CDR3 in amino acids: CASSANSWLSSGNTIYF. In nucleotides, the CDR3 is TGTGCCAGCAGCGCCAATAGCTGGCTAAGCTCTGGAAACACCATATATTTT.

A single count supports this clone. The junction differs from germline at one of its ends, possibly a read error. The DNA for the CDR3 is TGTGCCAGCAGATACTCCGGCGGGACCTATGGCTACACCTTC. It codes for CASRYSGGTYGYTF. The gene calls are TRBV6-5 and TRBJ1-2; D may be TRBD1 (5 bases). This CDR3 has 14 amino acids. Per germline, CDR1 MNHEY and CDR2 SVGAGI.

J is TRBJ1-2 and V is TRBV7-9, with a tentative D call TRBD1 (5 bases). The CDR3 consists of 13 residues. Trimming pared 0 bases from V and 5 bases from J, leaving 7 bases between. Germline CDR1 is SEHNR and CDR2 is FQNEAQ (reference sequence). CDR3 nucleotide sequence: TGTGCCAGCAGCTTAGCAGGGGATTATGGCTACACCTTC. Translating it yields CASSLAGDYGYTF.